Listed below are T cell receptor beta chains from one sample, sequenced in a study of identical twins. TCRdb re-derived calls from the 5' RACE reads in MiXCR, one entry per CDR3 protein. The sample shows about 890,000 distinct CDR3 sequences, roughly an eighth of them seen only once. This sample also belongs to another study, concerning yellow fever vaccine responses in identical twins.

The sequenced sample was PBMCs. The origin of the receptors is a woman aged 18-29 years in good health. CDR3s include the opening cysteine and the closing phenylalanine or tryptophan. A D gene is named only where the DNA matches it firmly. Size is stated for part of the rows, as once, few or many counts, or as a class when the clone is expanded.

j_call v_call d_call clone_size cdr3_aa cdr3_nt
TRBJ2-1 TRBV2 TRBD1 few CASRVDRGAYNEQFF TGTGCCAGCAGGGTCGACAGGGGCGCCTACAATGAGCAGTTCTTC
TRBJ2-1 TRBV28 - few CASSSPRGVSSSYNEQFF TGTGCCAGCAGTTCCCCTCGGGGAGTCTCGAGCTCCTACAATGAGCAGTTCTTC
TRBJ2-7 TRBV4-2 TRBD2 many CASSQTSGSSYEQYF TGTGCCAGCAGCCAGACTAGCGGTAGCTCCTACGAGCAGTACTTC
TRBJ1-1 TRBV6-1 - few CASSEGSQNTEAFF TGTGCCAGCAGTGAGGGCAGCCAGAACACTGAAGCTTTCTTT
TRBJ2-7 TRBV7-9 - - CASSSVSSSYEQYF TGTGCCAGCAGCTCCGTGTCAAGCTCCTACGAGCAGTACTTC
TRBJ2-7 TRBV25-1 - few CASSVGESYEQYF TGTGCCAGCAGTGTCGGGGAGTCCTACGAGCAGTACTTC
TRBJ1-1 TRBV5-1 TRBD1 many CASSLDGTGNTEAFF TGCGCCAGCAGCTTGGATGGGACAGGGAACACTGAAGCTTTCTTT
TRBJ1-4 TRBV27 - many CASRRGATNEKLFF TGTGCCAGCAGGAGAGGGGCAACTAATGAAAAACTGTTTTTT
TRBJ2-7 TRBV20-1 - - CSATRPDSLDEQYF TGCAGTGCGACCCGCCCCGACTCCCTGGACGAGCAGTACTTC
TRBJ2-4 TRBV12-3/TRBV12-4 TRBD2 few CASSLELAGADIQYF TGTGCCAGCAGTTTAGAGCTAGCGGGGGCGGACATTCAGTACTTC
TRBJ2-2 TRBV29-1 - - CSVETGRGTGELFF TGCAGCGTTGAGACAGGTCGGGGCACCGGGGAGCTGTTTTTT
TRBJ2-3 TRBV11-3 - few CASSPTGTLYTDTQYF TGTGCCAGCAGCCCAACCGGGACCTTATACACAGATACGCAGTATTTT
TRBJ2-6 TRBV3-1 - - CASSQDWAGGFGANVLTF TGTGCCAGCAGCCAAGATTGGGCAGGTGGGTTCGGGGCCAACGTCCTGACTTTC
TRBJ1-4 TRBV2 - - CASSDRVPTGEKLFF TGTGCCAGCAGTGACAGAGTCCCCACAGGGGAAAAACTGTTTTTT
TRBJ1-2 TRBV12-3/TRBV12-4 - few CASSWEIFYGYTF TGTGCCAGCAGTTGGGAGATTTTCTATGGCTACACCTTC
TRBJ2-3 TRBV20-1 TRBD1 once CSATPGTGPDTQYF TGCAGTGCTACTCCCGGGACAGGGCCAGATACGCAGTATTTT
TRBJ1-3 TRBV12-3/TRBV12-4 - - CASSLGYQGYFSGNTIYF TGTGCCAGCAGCCTAGGGTACCAGGGTTATTTCTCTGGAAACACCATATATTTT
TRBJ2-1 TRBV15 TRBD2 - CATSRAPAGGYNEQFF TGTGCCACCAGCAGAGCTCCGGCGGGGGGGTACAATGAGCAGTTCTTC
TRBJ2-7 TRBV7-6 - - CASSPRGRGASYEQYF TGTGCCAGCAGCCCAAGGGGAAGGGGAGCCTCCTACGAGCAGTACTTC
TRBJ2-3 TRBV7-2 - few CASSRTDRYTDTQYF TGTGCCAGCAGCCGCACGGACAGATACACAGATACGCAGTATTTT
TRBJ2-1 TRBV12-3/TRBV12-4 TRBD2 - CASTSGNEQFF TGTGCCAGCACTAGCGGCAATGAGCAGTTCTTC
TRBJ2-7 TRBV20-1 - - CSASMGREQYF TGCAGTGCTAGCATGGGACGGGAGCAGTACTTC
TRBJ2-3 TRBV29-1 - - CSVEEGNFPSTDTQYF TGCAGCGTTGAAGAGGGGAATTTTCCTAGCACAGATACGCAGTATTTT
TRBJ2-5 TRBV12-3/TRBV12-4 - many CASSLGGHRLQYF TGTGCCAGCAGTTTAGGGGGACACCGTCTGCAGTACTTC
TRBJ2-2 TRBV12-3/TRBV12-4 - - CASSRERVNTGELFF TGTGCCAGCAGCCGGGAGAGAGTGAACACCGGGGAGCTGTTTTTT
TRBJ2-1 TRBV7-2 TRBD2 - CASSRFWTSGYNEQFF TGTGCCAGCAGCCGGTTCTGGACTAGCGGGTACAATGAGCAGTTCTTC
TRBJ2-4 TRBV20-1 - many CSARDDALAKNIQYF TGCAGTGCTAGAGACGATGCACTAGCCAAAAACATTCAGTACTTC
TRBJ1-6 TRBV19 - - CASTSGGSPLHF TGTGCCAGTACCTCAGGCGGTTCACCCCTCCACTTT
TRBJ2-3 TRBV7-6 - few CASGTRDTDTQYF TGTGCCAGCGGGACACGGGACACAGATACGCAGTATTTT
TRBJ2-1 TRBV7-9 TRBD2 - CASSLHTSGGDEQFF TGTGCCAGCAGCTTACACACTAGCGGAGGCGATGAGCAGTTCTTC
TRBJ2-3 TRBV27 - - CASSLSRGVSYRAYTQYF TGTGCCAGCAGTTTAAGCAGGGGAGTCTCTTATCGGGCGTATACGCAGTATTTT
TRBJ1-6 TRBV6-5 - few CASSSPPGRAHSNSPLHF TGTGCCAGCAGTTCACCCCCCGGCAGGGCCCACTCCAATTCACCCCTCCACTTT
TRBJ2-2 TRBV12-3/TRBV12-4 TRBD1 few CASSTWGTGVNTGELFF TGTGCCAGCAGCACATGGGGGACAGGGGTTAACACCGGGGAGCTGTTTTTT
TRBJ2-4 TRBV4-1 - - CASSQDGGVAKNIQYF TGCGCCAGCAGCCAAGACGGGGGAGTGGCCAAAAACATTCAGTACTTC
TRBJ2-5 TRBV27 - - CASSPFPGVEGTQYF TGTGCCAGCAGCCCCTTCCCGGGGGTAGAAGGGACCCAGTACTTC
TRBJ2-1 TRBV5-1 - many CASSLVGGRNYNEQFF TGCGCCAGCAGCTTGGTAGGGGGGAGAAACTACAATGAGCAGTTCTTC
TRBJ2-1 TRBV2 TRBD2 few CARGASGNNEQFF TGTGCCAGGGGGGCTAGCGGGAACAATGAGCAGTTCTTC
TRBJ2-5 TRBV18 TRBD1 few CASSRRGQGFGETQYF TGTGCCAGCTCACGTCGAGGACAGGGTTTCGGCGAGACCCAGTACTTC
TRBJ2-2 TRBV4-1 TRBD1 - CASSQRRINGTGGGMFF TGCGCCAGCAGCCAAAGGAGGATCAACGGGACAGGGGGAGGGATGTTTTTT
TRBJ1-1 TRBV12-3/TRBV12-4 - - CATATETWNTEAFF TGTGCCACCGCGACAGAGACTTGGAACACTGAAGCTTTCTTT
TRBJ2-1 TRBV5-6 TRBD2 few CATGLAGGPFVEQFF TGTGCCACCGGACTAGCGGGAGGGCCTTTTGTAGAGCAGTTCTTC
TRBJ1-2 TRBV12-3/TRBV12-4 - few CASRNRIGGYTF TGTGCCAGCAGGAATAGAATCGGTGGCTACACCTTC
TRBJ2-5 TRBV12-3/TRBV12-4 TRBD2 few CASSFSQTSGSETQYF TGTGCCAGCAGTTTTTCCCAGACTAGCGGGAGTGAGACCCAGTACTTC
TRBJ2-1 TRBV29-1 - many CSVYRDNEQFF TGCAGCGTTTATAGGGACAATGAGCAGTTCTTC
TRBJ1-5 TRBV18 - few CASSPSGNSNQPQHF TGTGCCAGCTCACCTTCAGGGAATAGCAATCAGCCCCAGCATTTT
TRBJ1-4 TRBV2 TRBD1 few CASSDGDRGEKLFF TGTGCCAGCAGCGACGGGGACAGGGGTGAAAAACTGTTTTTT